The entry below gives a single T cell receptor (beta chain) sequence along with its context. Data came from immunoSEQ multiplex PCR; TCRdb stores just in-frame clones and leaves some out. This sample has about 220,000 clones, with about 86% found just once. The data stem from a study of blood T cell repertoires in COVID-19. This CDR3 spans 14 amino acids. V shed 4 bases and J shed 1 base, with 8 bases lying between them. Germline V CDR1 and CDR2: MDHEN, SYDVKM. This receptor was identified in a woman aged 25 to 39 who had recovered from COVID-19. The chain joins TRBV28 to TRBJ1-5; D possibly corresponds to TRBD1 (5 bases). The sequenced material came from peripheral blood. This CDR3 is CASSSPGSNQPQHF. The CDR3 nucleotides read TGTGCCAGCAGTTCCCCAGGGAGCAATCAGCCCCAGCATTTT. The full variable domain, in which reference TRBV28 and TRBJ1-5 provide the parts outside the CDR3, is DVKVTQSSRYLVKRTGEKVFLECVQDMDHENMFWYRQDPGLGLRLIYFSYDVKMKEKGDIPEGYSVSREKKERFSLILESASTNQTSMYLCASSSPGSNQPQHFGDGTRLSIL.